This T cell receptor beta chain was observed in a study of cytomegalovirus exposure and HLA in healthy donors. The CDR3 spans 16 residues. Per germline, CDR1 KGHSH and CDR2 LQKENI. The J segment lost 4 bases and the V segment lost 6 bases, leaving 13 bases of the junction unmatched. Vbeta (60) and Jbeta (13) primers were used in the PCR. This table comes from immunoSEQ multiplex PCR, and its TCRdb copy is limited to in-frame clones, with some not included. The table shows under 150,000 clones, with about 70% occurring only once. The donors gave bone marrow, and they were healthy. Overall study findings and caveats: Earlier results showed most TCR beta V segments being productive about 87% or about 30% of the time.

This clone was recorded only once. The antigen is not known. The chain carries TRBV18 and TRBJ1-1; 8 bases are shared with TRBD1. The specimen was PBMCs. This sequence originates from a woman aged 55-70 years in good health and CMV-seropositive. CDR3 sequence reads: CASSTMTGAIGTEAFF. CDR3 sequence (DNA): TGTGCCAGCTCTACGATGACAGGGGCCATCGGCACTGAAGCTTTCTTT.